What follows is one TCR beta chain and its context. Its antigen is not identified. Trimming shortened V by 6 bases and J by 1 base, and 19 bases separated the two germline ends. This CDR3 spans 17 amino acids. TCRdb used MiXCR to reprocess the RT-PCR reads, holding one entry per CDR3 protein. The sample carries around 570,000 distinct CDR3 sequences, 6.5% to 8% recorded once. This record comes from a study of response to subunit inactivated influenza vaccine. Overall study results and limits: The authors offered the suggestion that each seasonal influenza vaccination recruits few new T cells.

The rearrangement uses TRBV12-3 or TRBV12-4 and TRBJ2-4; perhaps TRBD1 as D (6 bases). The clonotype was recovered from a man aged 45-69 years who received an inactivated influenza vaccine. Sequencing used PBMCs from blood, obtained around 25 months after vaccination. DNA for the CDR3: TGTGCCAGCAGCCTCCAGTTGGGGCAGGGGGCCAAAAACATTCAGTACTTC. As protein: CASSLQLGQGAKNIQYF.